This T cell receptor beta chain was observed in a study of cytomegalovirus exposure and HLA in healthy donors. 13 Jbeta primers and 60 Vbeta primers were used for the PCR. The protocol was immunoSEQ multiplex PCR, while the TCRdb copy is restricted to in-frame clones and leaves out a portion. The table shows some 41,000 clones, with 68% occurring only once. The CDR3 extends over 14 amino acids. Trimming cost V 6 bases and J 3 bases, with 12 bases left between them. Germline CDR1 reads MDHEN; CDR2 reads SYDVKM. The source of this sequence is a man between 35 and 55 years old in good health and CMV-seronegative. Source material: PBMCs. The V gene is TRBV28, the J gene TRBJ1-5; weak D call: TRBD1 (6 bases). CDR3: CASSNTGNNQPQHF. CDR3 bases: TGTGCCAGCAGCAACACAGGGAACAATCAGCCCCAGCATTTT.